These 14 T cell receptor beta chains came from one sample sequenced in a study of T-cell reconstitution after alpha-beta-depleted transplantation in children (dated by TCRdb to 2016 to 2017). The treatment or condition label corresponds to: allogeneic hematopoietic cell transplantation with graft depleted of TCRalphabeta T cells and CD19 B cells. Libraries were constructed by PCR. Sequencer: Illumina HiSeq 2500. Molecular barcoding was employed in the preparation of TCR libraries, with unique molecular identifiers being used to normalize TCRbeta repertoire quantification. The public reads were reprocessed in TCRdb via fastp at Q25 and MiXCR, keeping in-frame beta chains. Identical CDR3 protein sequences are pooled into one entry, listed with their most common genes and DNA. This sample has fewer than 550,000 distinct CDR3 sequences in its table, and roughly 10% of those were observed once. The ten most abundant clones make up 2% to 2.5% of the sample.

The material was PBMCs, obtained before TCRalphabeta/CD19-depleted stem cell transplant. These receptors were taken from a child aged 2-15 years with inherited bone marrow failure, due to receive a stem cell transplant.

Many counts were recorded for this clonotype. This chain joins TRBV27 and TRBJ2-1, with 7 bases that match TRBD2. This CDR3 has 18 residues. CDR1 and CDR2 (germline): MNHEY, SMNVEV (reference sequence). Trimming removed 5 bases from V and 8 bases from J; junction bases left unmatched: 21. The CDR3 nucleotides are TGTGCCAGCAGTATACCCAAGCCTTGTGCGGGAGACCCCCATGAGCAGTTCTTC. Translating it yields CASSIPKPCAGDPHEQFF.

V usage is TRBV4-1 and J usage is TRBJ1-5, with D unresolved. The CDR3 is 14 amino acids. From germline, CDR1 is MGHRA and CDR2 YSYEKL. Trimming stripped 0 bases from V and 7 bases from J, with 10 bases between. In DNA, the CDR3 is TGCGCCAGCAGCCAAGAAGGCGGGAGGCAGCCCCAGCATTTT. As protein: CASSQEGGRQPQHF.

The chain combines TRBV7-8 with TRBJ2-1; 9 bases match TRBD1. Per germline, CDR1 SGHVS and CDR2 FQNEAQ. CDR3 length equals 16 residues. V trimming: 3 bases; J trimming: 10 bases; junction bases outside the gene matches: 13. The CDR3 here is CASSFLRTGEEREQFF. The CDR3 DNA reads as TGTGCCAGCAGCTTCCTCCGGACAGGGGAAGAGAGGGAGCAGTTCTTC.

Many counts were recorded for this clonotype. The chain has TRBV5-1 and TRBJ1-2; D is unresolved. The CDR3 has 13 residues. V was trimmed by 5 bases and J by 2 bases, leaving 10 bases between them. Germline V gene sequence: CDR1 SGHRS, CDR2 YFSETQ. The CDR3: CASRGQENYGYTF. CDR3 nucleotides: TGCGCCAGCAGAGGTCAGGAGAACTATGGCTACACCTTC.

This clonotype showed up many times. The chain links TRBV7-8 to TRBJ2-1, with a possible D match to TRBD1 (5 bases). The CDR3 runs 15 residues. Trimming shortened V by 5 bases and J by 3 bases, and 14 bases separated the two germline ends. The germline V gene has CDR1 SGHVS and CDR2 FQNEAQ. DNA of the CDR3: TGTGCCAGCAGCCCAGGGCTATCCCACTACAATGAGCAGTTCTTC. Translating it yields CASSPGLSHYNEQFF.

This clonotype has only a few counts. The gene calls are TRBV18 and TRBJ2-4; D is unclear. Trimming took 0 bases from V and 0 from J, leaving 9 bases between them. The CDR3 has 16 residues. Germline V gives CDR1 KGHSH, CDR2 LQKENI. As DNA, the CDR3 is TGTGCCAGCTCACCACCGAACCCACTAGCCAAAAACATTCAGTACTTC. Amino acid sequence: CASSPPNPLAKNIQYF.

This clonotype was seen at least ten times. The chain employs TRBV5-1 and TRBJ1-2, with a possible D match to TRBD1 (5 bases). Between the trimmed V and J ends, which lost 4 bases and 6 bases, there was a span of 10 bases. The CDR3 runs 12 residues. Germline V gene data show CDR1 as SGHRS and CDR2 as YFSETQ. The CDR3 DNA sequence: TGCGCCAGCAGCCGGGGGTCCGATGGCTACACCTTC. This codes for CASSRGSDGYTF.

Ten or more counts support this clonotype. V usage is TRBV6-2 or TRBV6-3 and J usage is TRBJ2-1; maybe TRBD2 (6 bases). Germline CDR1 reads MNHEY; CDR2 reads SVGEGT. V was pared by 6 bases and J by 2 bases, with 14 bases between. The CDR3 is made up of 15 amino acids. The CDR3 reads CASRYTSRAYNEQFF. The CDR3 DNA is TGTGCCAGCAGGTATACTAGCAGGGCCTACAATGAGCAGTTCTTC.

There are many counts of this clonotype. V and J are TRBV27 and TRBJ2-7; no reliable D call. Germline V lookup: CDR1 MNHEY, CDR2 SMNVEV (reference sequence). The CDR3 has 14 amino acids. The germline V and J ends were trimmed by 3 bases and 3 bases, with 12 bases remaining between them. CDR3 region: CASSLNRIVYEQYF. The CDR3 nucleotides are TGTGCCAGCAGTTTGAATCGGATAGTCTACGAGCAGTACTTC.

This clonotype was detected ten times or more. The chain recombines TRBV10-3 with TRBJ2-5; 10 bases fit TRBD2. CDR1 and CDR2 (germline): ENHRY, SYGVKD. The J segment lost 3 bases and the V segment lost 4 bases, leaving 11 bases of the junction unmatched. This CDR3 has 17 residues. Here the CDR3 DNA reads TGTGCCATCAGTGTCCGCCTAGCGGGAGAGGTAGAAGAGACCCAGTACTTC. It is translated as CAISVRLAGEVEETQYF.

This clonotype was picked up a small number of times. J is TRBJ2-1 and V is TRBV7-9; D is unclear. V shed 6 bases and J shed 4 bases, with 19 bases lying between them. The CDR3 extends over 16 amino acids. CDR1 is SEHNR and CDR2 is FQNEAQ in the germline V gene (reference sequence). Here the CDR3 reads CASSFNVRTVYNEQFF. The CDR3 DNA follows: TGTGCCAGCAGTTTCAACGTCAGGACCGTTTACAATGAGCAGTTCTTC.

There are many counts of this clonotype. V is TRBV27 and J is TRBJ2-7; TRBD1 is a possible D gene (5 bases). Germline V lookup: CDR1 MNHEY, CDR2 SMNVEV (reference sequence). V was clipped by 8 bases and J by 5 bases, with 19 bases between them. The CDR3 runs 14 residues. The CDR3 sequence: CASGARAFTNEQYF. The CDR3 DNA reads TGTGCCAGCGGGGCCCGGGCCTTTACGAACGAGCAGTACTTC.

The chain is built from TRBV20-1 and TRBJ1-2; 7 positions match TRBD1. The CDR3 consists of 13 residues. Germline assignment: CDR1 DFQATT and CDR2 SNEGSKA (reference sequence). V shed 3 bases and J 7 bases; nucleotides not matched to a gene: 8. DNA for the CDR3: TGCAGTGCTAGCCCCGACAGGGAGCGTGGCTACACCTTC. This encodes CSASPDRERGYTF.

This clonotype was recorded many times. This chain links TRBV7-2 with TRBJ2-5; 13 bases align to TRBD2. With 3 bases clipped from V and 2 bases from J, the junction kept 3 bases outside the gene matches. This CDR3 is 16 amino acids long. CDR1 SGHTA and CDR2 FQGNSA come from the germline V gene. The CDR3 region is CASSFPGLAGQETQYF. The CDR3 DNA is TGTGCCAGCAGCTTTCCGGGACTAGCGGGACAAGAGACCCAGTACTTC.